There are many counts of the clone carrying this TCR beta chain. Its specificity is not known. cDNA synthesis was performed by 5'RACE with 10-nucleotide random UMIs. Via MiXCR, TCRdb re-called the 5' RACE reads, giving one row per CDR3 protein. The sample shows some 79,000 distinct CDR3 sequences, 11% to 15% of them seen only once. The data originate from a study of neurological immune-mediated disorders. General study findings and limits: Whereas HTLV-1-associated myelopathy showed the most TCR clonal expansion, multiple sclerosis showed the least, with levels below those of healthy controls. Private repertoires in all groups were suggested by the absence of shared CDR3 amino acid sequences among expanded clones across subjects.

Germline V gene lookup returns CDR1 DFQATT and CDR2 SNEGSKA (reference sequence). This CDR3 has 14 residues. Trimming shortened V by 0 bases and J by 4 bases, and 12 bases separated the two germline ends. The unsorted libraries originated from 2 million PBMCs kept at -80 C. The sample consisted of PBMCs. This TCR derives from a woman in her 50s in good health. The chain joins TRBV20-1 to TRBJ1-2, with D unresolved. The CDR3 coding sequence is TGCAGTGCTAGAGATCATTCCGCCGGCTATGGCTACACCTTC. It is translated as CSARDHSAGYGYTF.